Included here is one T cell receptor (beta chain) sequence, with context. What it binds is not known. As for the donors, each was a healthy bone marrow donor. This sample stems from a study of cytomegalovirus exposure and HLA in healthy donors. Study conclusions and caveats: There were some public TCRs occurring in many donors, but most TCR sequences were rare. Analyzed later, association rates of TCRs varied across HLA loci, with DRB1 most and HLA-C fewest.

The CDR3 spans 15 residues. Per the germline V gene, CDR1 is MNHEY and CDR2 is SMNVEV (reference sequence). J gave up 7 bases and V 6 bases, and 11 bases lay outside the gene matches. A multiplex PCR was run with 60 Vbeta primers and 13 Jbeta primers. The assay was immunoSEQ multiplex PCR, and TCRdb's table has in-frame clones only and misses some. The table has 150,000 to 200,000 clones, roughly 77% seen once. The chain carries TRBV27 and TRBJ2-1, with 8 bases that match TRBD2. What was sequenced was PBMCs. This receptor was taken from a woman between 45 and 60 years old in good health and CMV-seronegative. In DNA form, the CDR3 reads TGTGCCAGCAGCCCGCCCCTCGGGACTAGAAATGAGCAGTTCTTC. It translates to CASSPPLGTRNEQFF.